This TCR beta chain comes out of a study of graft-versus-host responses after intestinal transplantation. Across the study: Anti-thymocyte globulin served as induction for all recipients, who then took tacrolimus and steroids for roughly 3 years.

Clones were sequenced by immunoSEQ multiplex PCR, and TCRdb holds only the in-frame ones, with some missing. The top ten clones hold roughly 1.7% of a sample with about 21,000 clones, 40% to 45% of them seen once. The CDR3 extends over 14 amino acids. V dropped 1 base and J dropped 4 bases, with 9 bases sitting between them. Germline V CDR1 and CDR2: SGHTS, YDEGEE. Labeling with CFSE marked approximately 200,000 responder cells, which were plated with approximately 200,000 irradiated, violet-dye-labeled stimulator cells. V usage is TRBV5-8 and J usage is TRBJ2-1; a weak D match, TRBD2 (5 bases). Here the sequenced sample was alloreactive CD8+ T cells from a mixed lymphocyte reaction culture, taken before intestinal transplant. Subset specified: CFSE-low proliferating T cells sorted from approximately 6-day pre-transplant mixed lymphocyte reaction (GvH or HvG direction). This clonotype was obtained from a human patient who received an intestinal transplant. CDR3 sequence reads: CASSLREPYNEQFF. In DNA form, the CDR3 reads TGTGCCAGCAGCTTGAGGGAGCCATACAATGAGCAGTTCTTC.